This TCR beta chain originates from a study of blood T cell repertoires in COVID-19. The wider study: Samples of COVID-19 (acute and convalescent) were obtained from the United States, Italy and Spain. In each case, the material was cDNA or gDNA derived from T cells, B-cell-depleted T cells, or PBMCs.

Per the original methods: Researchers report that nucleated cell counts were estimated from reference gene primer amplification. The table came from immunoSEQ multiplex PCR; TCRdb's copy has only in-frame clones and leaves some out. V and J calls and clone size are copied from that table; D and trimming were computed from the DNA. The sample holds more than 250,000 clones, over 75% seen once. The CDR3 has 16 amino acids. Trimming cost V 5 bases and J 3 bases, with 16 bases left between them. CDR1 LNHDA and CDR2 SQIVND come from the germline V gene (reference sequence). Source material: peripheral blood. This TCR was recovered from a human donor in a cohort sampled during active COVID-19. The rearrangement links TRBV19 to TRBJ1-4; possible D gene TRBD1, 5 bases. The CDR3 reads CASSPASGVPNEKLFF. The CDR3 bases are TGTGCCAGTAGTCCGGCCTCGGGGGTCCCTAATGAAAAACTGTTTTTT.